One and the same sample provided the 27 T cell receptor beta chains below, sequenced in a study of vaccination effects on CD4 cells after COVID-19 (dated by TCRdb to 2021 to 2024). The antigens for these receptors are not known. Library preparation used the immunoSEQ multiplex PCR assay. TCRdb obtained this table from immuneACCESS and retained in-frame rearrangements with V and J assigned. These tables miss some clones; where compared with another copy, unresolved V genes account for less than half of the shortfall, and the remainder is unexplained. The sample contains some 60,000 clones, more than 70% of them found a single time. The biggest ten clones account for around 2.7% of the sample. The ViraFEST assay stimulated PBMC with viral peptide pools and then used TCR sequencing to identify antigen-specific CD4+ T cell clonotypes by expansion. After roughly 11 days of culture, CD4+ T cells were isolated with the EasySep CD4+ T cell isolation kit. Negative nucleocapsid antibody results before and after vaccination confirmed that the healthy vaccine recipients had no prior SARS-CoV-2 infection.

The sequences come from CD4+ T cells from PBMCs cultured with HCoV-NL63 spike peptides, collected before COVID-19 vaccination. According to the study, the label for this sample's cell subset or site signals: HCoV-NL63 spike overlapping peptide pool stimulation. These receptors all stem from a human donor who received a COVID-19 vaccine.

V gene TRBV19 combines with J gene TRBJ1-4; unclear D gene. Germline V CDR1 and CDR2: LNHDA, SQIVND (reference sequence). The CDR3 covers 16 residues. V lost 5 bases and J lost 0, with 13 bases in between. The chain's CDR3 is CASSARGISTNEKLFF. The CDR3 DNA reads TGTGCCAGTAGTGCCCGTGGGATCTCAACTAATGAAAAACTGTTTTTT.

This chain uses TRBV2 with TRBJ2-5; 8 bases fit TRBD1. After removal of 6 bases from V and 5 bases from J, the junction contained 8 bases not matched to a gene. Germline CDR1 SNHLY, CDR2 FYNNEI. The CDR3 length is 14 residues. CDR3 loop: CASSASTGGETQYF. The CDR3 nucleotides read TGTGCCAGCAGCGCCTCTACAGGGGGGGAGACCCAGTACTTC. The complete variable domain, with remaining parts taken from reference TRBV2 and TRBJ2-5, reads EPEVTQTPSHQVTQMGQEVILRCVPISNHLYFYWYRQILGQKVEFLVSFYNNEISEKSEIFDDQFSVERPDGSNFTLKIRSTKLEDSAMYFCASSASTGGETQYFGPGTRLLVL.

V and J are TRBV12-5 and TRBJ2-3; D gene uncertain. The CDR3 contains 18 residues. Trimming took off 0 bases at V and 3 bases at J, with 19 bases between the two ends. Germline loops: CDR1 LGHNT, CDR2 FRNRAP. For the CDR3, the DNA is TGTGCTAGTGGTTTGGTCGCCGACGGACGGCCATATACAGATACGCAGTATTTT. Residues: CASGLVADGRPYTDTQYF. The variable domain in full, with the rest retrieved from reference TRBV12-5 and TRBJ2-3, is DARVTQTPRHKVTEMGQEVTMRCQPILGHNTVFWYRQTMMQGLELLAYFRNRAPLDDSGMPKDRFSAEMPDATLATLKIQPSEPRDSAVYFCASGLVADGRPYTDTQYFGPGTRLTVL.

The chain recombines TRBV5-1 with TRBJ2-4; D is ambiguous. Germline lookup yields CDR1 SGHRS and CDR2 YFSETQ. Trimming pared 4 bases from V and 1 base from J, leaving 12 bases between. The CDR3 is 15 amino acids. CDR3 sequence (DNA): TGCGCCAGCAGCCCCCTGGATAGGGCCAAAAACATTCAGTACTTC. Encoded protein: CASSPLDRAKNIQYF.

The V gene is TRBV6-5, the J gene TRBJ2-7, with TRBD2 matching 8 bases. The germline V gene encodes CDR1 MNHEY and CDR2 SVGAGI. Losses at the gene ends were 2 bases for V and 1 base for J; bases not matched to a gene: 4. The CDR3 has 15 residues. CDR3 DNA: TGTGCCAGCAGTTACGCAGCGGGGGCATCCTACGAGCAGTACGTC. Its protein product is CASSYAAGASYEQYV.

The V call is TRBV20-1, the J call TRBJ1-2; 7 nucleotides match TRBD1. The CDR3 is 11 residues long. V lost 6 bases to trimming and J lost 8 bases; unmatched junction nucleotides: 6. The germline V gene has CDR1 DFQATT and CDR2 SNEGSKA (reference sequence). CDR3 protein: CSAHRGHGYTF. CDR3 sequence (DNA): TGCAGTGCCCACAGGGGCCACGGCTACACCTTC.

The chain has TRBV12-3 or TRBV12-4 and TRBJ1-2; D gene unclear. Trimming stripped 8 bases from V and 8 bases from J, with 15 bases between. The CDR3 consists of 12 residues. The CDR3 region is CASHPGSGGYTF. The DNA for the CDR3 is TGTGCCAGCCACCCGGGTTCTGGGGGCTACACCTTC.

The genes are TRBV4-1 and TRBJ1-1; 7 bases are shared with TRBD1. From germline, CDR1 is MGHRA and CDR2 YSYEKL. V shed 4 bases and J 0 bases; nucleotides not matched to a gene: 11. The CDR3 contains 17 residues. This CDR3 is CASSPLGRQGLNTEAFF. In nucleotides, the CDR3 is TGCGCCAGCAGCCCCCTCGGGAGACAGGGATTGAACACTGAAGCTTTCTTT.

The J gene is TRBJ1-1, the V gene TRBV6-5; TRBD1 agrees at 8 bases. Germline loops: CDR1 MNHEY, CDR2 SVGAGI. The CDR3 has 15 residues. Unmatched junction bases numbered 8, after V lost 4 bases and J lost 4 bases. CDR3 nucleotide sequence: TGTGCCAGCAGTTCAACAGGGGGGGGAGGCACTGAAGCTTTCTTT. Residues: CASSSTGGGGTEAFF.

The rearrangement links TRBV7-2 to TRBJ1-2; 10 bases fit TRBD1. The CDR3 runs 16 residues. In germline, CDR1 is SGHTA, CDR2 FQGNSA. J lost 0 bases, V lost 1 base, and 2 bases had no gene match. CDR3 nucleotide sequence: TGTGCCAGCAGCTTAGACGGGACAGGGGCTAACTATGGCTACACCTTC. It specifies CASSLDGTGANYGYTF.

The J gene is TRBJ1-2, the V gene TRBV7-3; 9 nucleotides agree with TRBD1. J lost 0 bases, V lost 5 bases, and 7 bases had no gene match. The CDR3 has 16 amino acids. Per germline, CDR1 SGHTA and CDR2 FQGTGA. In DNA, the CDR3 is TGTGCCAGCAGCGAACAGGGGGCGCCGGCTAACTATGGCTACACCTTC. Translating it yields CASSEQGAPANYGYTF. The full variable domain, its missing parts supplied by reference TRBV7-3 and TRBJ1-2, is GAGVSQTPSNKVTEKGKYVELRCDPISGHTALYWYRQSLGQGPEFLIYFQGTGAADDSGLPNDRFFAVRPEGSVSTLKIQRTERGDSAVYLCASSEQGAPANYGYTFGSGTRLTVV.

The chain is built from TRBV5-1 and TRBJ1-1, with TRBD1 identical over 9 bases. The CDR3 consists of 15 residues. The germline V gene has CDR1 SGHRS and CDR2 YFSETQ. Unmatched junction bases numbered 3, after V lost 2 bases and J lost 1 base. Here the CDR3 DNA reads TGCGCCAGCAGCTTCACAGGGGGCAAGAACACTGAAGCTTTCTTT. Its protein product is CASSFTGGKNTEAFF. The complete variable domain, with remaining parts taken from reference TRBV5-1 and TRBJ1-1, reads KAGVTQTPRYLIKTRGQQVTLSCSPISGHRSVSWYQQTPGQGLQFLFEYFSETQRNKGNFPGRFSGRQFSNSRSEMNVSTLELGDSALYLCASSFTGGKNTEAFFGQGTRLTVV.

The DNA of the CDR3 is TGTGCCAGCAGATCCTCAGGGTCGGGAAACACCATATATTTT. Amino acid sequence: CASRSSGSGNTIYF. The chain has TRBV6-5 and TRBJ1-3; D possibly corresponds to TRBD1 (5 bases). Trimming took off 6 bases at V and 4 bases at J, with 13 bases between the two ends. This CDR3 is built from 14 residues. The germline V gene has CDR1 MNHEY and CDR2 SVGAGI.

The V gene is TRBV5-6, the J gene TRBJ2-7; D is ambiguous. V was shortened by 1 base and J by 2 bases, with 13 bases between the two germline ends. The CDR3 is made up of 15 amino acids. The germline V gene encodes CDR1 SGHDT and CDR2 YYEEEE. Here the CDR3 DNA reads TGTGCCAGCAGCTTGAGGCCTTCCCACCCCTACGAGCAGTACGTC. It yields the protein CASSLRPSHPYEQYV.

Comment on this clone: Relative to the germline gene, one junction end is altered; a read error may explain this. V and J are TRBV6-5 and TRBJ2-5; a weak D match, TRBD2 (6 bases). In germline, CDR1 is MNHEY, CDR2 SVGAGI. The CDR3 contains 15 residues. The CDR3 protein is CACRLGPNDVETQYF. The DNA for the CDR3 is TGTGCCTGCAGACTAGGCCCTAACGACGTAGAGACCCAGTACTTC.

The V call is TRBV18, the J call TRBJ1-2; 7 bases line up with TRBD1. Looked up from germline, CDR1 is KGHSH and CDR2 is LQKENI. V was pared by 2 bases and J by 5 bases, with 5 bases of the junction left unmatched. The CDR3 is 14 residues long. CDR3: CASSPRGTEYGYTF. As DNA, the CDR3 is TGTGCCAGCTCACCAAGGGGGACAGAATATGGCTACACCTTC.

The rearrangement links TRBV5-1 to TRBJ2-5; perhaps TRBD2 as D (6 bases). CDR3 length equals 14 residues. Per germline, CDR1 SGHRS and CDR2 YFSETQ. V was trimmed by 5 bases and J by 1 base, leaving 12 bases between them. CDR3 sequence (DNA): TGCGCCAGCAGGGAAATTAGCGGCCAAGAGACCCAGTACTTC. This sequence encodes CASREISGQETQYF.

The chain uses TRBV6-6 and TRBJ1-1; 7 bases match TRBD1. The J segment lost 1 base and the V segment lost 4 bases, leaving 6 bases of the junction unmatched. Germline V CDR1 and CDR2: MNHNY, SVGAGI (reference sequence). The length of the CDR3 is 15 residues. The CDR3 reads CASSWLYRGNTEAFF. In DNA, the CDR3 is TGTGCCAGCAGTTGGCTCTACAGGGGGAACACTGAAGCTTTCTTT.

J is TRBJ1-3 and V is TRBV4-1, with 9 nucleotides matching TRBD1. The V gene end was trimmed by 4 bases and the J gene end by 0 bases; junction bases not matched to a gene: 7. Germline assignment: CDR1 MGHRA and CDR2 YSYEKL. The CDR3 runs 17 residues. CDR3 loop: CASSRQGVVLSGNTIYF. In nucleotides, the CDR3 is TGCGCCAGCAGCCGACAGGGGGTCGTTCTCTCTGGAAACACCATATATTTT.

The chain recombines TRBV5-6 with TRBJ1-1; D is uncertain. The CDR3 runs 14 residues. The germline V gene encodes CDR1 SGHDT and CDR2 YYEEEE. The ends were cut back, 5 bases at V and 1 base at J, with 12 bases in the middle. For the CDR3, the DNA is TGTGCCAGCAGGTCCGAATTAGGGAACACTGAAGCTTTCTTT. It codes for CASRSELGNTEAFF.

Written as DNA, the CDR3 is TGTGCCAGCAGCTCTGAAACAGGGGGGGTGAACACTGAAGCTTTCTTT. Its translation is CASSSETGGVNTEAFF. The chain joins TRBV7-9 to TRBJ1-1; 8 positions match TRBD1. The CDR3 runs to 16 residues. Germline lookup yields CDR1 SEHNR and CDR2 FQNEAQ (reference sequence). V gave up 4 bases and J gave up 0 bases; unmatched junction bases: 7.

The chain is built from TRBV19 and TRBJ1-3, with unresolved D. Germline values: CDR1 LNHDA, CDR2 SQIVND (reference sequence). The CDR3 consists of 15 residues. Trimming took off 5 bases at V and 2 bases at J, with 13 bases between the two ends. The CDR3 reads CASSPRPSAGNTIYF. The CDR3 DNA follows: TGTGCCAGTAGTCCCCGACCCTCCGCTGGAAACACCATATATTTT.

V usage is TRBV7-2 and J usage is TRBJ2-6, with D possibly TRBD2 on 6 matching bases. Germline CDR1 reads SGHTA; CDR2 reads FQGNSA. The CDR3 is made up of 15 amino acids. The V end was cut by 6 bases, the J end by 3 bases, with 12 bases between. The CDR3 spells CASRIGGGGANVLTF. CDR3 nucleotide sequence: TGTGCCAGCAGGATTGGGGGAGGTGGGGCCAACGTCCTGACTTTC.

CDR3 DNA: TGCGCCAGCAGCTTGATGACAGGGGGCCACAATGAGCAGTTCTTC. It is translated as CASSLMTGGHNEQFF. The V and J genes are TRBV5-1 and TRBJ2-1; 10 nucleotides align to TRBD1. The CDR3 has 15 residues. Germline-derived CDR1 and CDR2 are SGHRS and YFSETQ. V shed 1 base and J 5 bases; nucleotides not matched to a gene: 3. Filled out from reference TRBV5-1 and TRBJ2-1, the complete variable domain reads KAGVTQTPRYLIKTRGQQVTLSCSPISGHRSVSWYQQTPGQGLQFLFEYFSETQRNKGNFPGRFSGRQFSNSRSEMNVSTLELGDSALYLCASSLMTGGHNEQFFGPGTRLTVL.

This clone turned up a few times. CDR3 bases: TGTGCCAGCAGCTCGGACAGGGATGGCGATGGCTACACCTTC. It is translated as CASSSDRDGDGYTF. The chain joins TRBV9 to TRBJ1-2; 8 nucleotides agree with TRBD1. V lost 4 bases to trimming and J lost 6 bases; unmatched junction nucleotides: 8. There are 14 residues in the CDR3. Germline CDR1 and CDR2: SGDLS and YYNGEE. Complete variable domain (other parts from reference TRBV9 and TRBJ1-2): DSGVTQTPKHLITATGQRVTLRCSPRSGDLSVYWYQQSLDQGLQFLIQYYNGEERAKGNILERFSAQQFPDLHSELNLSSLELGDSALYFCASSSDRDGDGYTFGSGTRLTVV.

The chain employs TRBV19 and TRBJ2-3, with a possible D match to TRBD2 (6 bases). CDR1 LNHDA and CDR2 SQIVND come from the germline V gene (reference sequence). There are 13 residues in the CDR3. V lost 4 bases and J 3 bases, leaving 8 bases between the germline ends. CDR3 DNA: TGTGCCAGTAGTAATGCGGGAACAGATACGCAGTATTTT. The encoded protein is CASSNAGTDTQYF.

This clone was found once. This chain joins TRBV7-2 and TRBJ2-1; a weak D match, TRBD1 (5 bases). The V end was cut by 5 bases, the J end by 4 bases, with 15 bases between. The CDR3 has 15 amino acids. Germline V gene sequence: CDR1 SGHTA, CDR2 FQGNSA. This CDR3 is CASSKTDSLYNEQFF. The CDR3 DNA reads TGTGCCAGCAGCAAGACCGACAGCCTATACAATGAGCAGTTCTTC.